These T cell receptor beta chains were read from a single sample in a study of cytomegalovirus exposure and HLA in healthy donors. Here immunoSEQ multiplex PCR was the method, and the copy in TCRdb shows in-frame clones only, minus some. The profile shows 93,000 or so clones, 84% of them singletons. The sequencing input was PBMCs. The receptors come from a woman under 30 in good health and CMV-seropositive. Each CDR3 is given with its conserved first and last residue. The D gene is left open where the match is weak. For some rows the clone size is stated as once, few or many, or as a class when expanded; others skip it.

d_call j_call v_call clone_size cdr3_aa cdr3_nt
NA TRBJ2-1 TRBV19 NA CASSTHTTNHEQFF TGTGCCAGTAGTACCCACACAACGAATCATGAGCAGTTCTTC
NA TRBJ1-5 TRBV7-2 NA CASSLDGLGGGRGNQPQHF TGTGCCAGCAGCTTAGACGGCCTCGGGGGGGGCCGTGGCAATCAGCCCCAGCATTTT
TRBD1 TRBJ1-6 TRBV9 NA CASSGAGDRGNSPLHF TGTGCCAGCAGCGGAGCCGGGGACAGGGGTAATTCACCCCTCCACTTT
TRBD2 TRBJ2-5 TRBV6-6 once CASSYMSGREETQYF TGTGCCAGCAGTTACATGAGCGGGAGAGAAGAGACCCAGTACTTC
NA TRBJ2-1 TRBV7-9 NA CASSLVLPGDEQFF TGTGCCAGCAGCTTAGTGCTTCCGGGGGATGAGCAGTTCTTC
TRBD1 TRBJ1-1 TRBV9 NA CASSVVPQGVAFF TGTGCCAGCAGCGTAGTACCACAGGGGGTAGCTTTCTTT
NA TRBJ1-2 TRBV9 once CASSVEQGTNYGYTF TGTGCCAGCAGCGTAGAGCAGGGGACCAACTATGGCTACACCTTC
TRBD1 TRBJ1-2 TRBV7-9 NA CASSLKGGQGSKGYTF TGTGCCAGCAGCTTGAAGGGAGGACAGGGGTCTAAGGGCTACACCTTC
NA TRBJ2-1 TRBV14 NA CASSQEGLQGMVTRYYNEQFF TGTGCCAGCAGCCAAGAGGGCCTGCAGGGTATGGTTACCCGCTACTACAATGAGCAGTTCTTC
NA TRBJ1-5 TRBV19 NA CASSYAGLQNQPQHF TGTGCCAGTAGTTACGCGGGCTTGCAGAATCAGCCCCAGCATTTT
NA TRBJ1-1 TRBV2 NA CASSEGGPAEAFF TGTGCCAGCAGTGAAGGGGGCCCCGCTGAAGCTTTCTTT
TRBD2 TRBJ2-7 TRBV2 once CASRTGTSSHEQYF TGTGCCAGCAGGACCGGGACTAGCAGTCACGAGCAGTACTTC
NA TRBJ2-1 TRBV5-1 once CASSLTGLGDEQFF TGCGCCAGCAGCTTGACAGGGCTTGGAGATGAGCAGTTCTTC
NA TRBJ1-3 TRBV19 NA CASRRGTTGGNTIYF TGTGCCAGTAGGAGAGGGACAACAGGAGGAAACACCATATATTTT
NA TRBJ1-2 TRBV6-5 NA CASSYSFFGVPDGYTF TGTGCCAGCAGTTACTCCTTCTTCGGAGTCCCAGATGGCTACACCTTC
TRBD2 TRBJ2-3 TRBV7-9 once CASSLGLAASTDTQYF TGTGCCAGCAGCCTTGGACTAGCGGCTAGCACAGATACGCAGTATTTT
NA TRBJ2-7 TRBV6-5 NA CASSYGDTSSYEQYF TGTGCCAGCAGTTACGGGGACACAAGCTCCTACGAGCAGTACTTC
TRBD1 TRBJ2-3 TRBV25-1 NA CAAGQGPQHRTDTQYF TGTGCCGCGGGACAGGGCCCACAACATCGCACAGATACGCAGTATTTT
TRBD1 TRBJ1-4 TRBV29-1 NA CSVVLQGEKLFF TGCAGCGTTGTGTTACAGGGGGAAAAACTGTTTTTT
TRBD2 TRBJ2-1 TRBV5-1 NA CASSLVAGGPWDNEQFF TGCGCCAGCAGCTTGGTAGCGGGAGGGCCGTGGGACAATGAGCAGTTCTTC
TRBD1 TRBJ2-2 TRBV7-7 NA CASSPSLTGATGELFF TGTGCTAGCAGCCCTAGCCTGACAGGGGCCACCGGGGAGCTGTTTTTT
TRBD2 TRBJ2-1 TRBV6-4 NA CASSETSDNEQFF TGTGCCAGCAGCGAAACTAGCGACAATGAGCAGTTCTTC
NA TRBJ1-1 TRBV6-5 NA CASRTTGTEAFF TGTGCCAGCAGAACCACCGGGACAGAAGCTTTCTTT
NA TRBJ2-2 TRBV7-2 NA CASSLWGLLTGELFF TGTGCCAGCAGCTTGTGGGGACTTCTAACCGGGGAGCTGTTTTTT
NA TRBJ1-1 TRBV29-1 NA CSAGRVMNTEAFF TGCAGCGCCGGCCGGGTAATGAACACTGAAGCTTTCTTT
NA TRBJ2-5 TRBV7-9 NA CASSFTGTPQETQYF TGTGCCAGCAGCTTCACCGGGACACCCCAAGAGACCCAGTACTTC
NA TRBJ2-3 TRBV9 NA CASSPDSTGVPTDTQYF TGTGCCAGCAGCCCAGACTCGACAGGCGTACCCACAGATACGCAGTATTTT
NA TRBJ1-2 TRBV5-5 NA CASSSTRTDSNYGYTF TGTGCCAGCAGCTCAACGAGGACAGATAGTAACTATGGCTACACCTTC
NA TRBJ2-3 TRBV7-6 NA CASSFVSDTQYF TGTGCCAGCAGCTTCGTGTCAGATACGCAGTATTTT
NA TRBJ1-1 TRBV7-3 once CASSLDTWNTEAFF TGTGCCAGCAGCTTAGATACATGGAACACTGAAGCTTTCTTT
NA TRBJ1-3 TRBV5-4 once CASSLGARGSGNTIYF TGTGCCAGCAGCTTGGGGGCCAGGGGATCTGGAAACACCATATATTTT
TRBD1 TRBJ1-1 TRBV7-3 NA CASSLSGGATEAFF TGTGCCAGCAGCTTATCAGGGGGCGCGACTGAAGCTTTCTTT
TRBD2 TRBJ2-7 TRBV28 NA CASLAGEFYEQYF TGTGCCAGCTTGGCGGGGGAATTCTACGAGCAGTACTTC
TRBD2 TRBJ2-7 TRBV7-2 NA CASSLLAVRTSRHEQYF TGTGCCAGCAGCCTCCTGGCGGTCCGGACTAGCCGTCACGAGCAGTACTTC
NA TRBJ1-2 TRBV6-1 NA CASKDTRIASYGYTF TGTGCCAGCAAAGACACCAGGATTGCGAGCTATGGCTACACCTTC
NA TRBJ1-2 TRBV14 NA CASSQDARGIYGYTF TGTGCCAGCAGCCAAGATGCCAGGGGAATTTATGGCTACACCTTC
NA TRBJ1-1 TRBV7-2 NA CASSSYRAQAFF TGTGCCAGCAGCTCCTACAGGGCTCAAGCTTTCTTT
NA TRBJ1-4 TRBV30 NA CAWSVPGANNEKLFF TGTGCCTGGAGTGTACCAGGGGCCAATAATGAAAAACTGTTTTTT
NA TRBJ1-5 TRBV6-1 NA CASLPDRGRNQPQHF TGTGCCAGCCTCCCCGACCGGGGGAGAAATCAGCCCCAGCATTTT
NA TRBJ1-5 TRBV6-1 NA CASRSTRDSYQPQHF TGTGCCAGCAGGTCGACGAGAGACAGTTATCAGCCCCAGCATTTT
TRBD2 TRBJ2-3 TRBV6-1 NA CASSTRAGLTDTQYF TGTGCCAGCAGTACCCGAGCGGGGCTCACAGATACGCAGTATTTT